The clone carrying this T cell receptor (beta chain) was observed a single time. Its antigen is not known. The repertoire was sequenced with immunoSEQ multiplex PCR; TCRdb's copy has only in-frame clones and lacks some. The sample yields roughly 63,000 clones, around 86% seen once. Healthy donors had no documented immune events, such as infections, while sampled. The sample originates from a study of identifying expanded T cells in peripheral blood. General observations from the study: About 1.2 clones differed between technical replicates, versus approximately 17 and 20 over time. Variance in clone template counts between approximately 2-week samples significantly increased with total template count across all healthy donors.

The V gene's germline CDR1 is MNHEY and CDR2 SVGAGI. The CDR3 runs to 15 residues. V shed 6 bases, J shed 4 bases, and the junction held 9 bases outside the gene matches. This rearrangement joins TRBV6-5 to TRBJ1-3; 7 bases line up with TRBD1. Sequenced: blood. The sequence was obtained from a person aged 18 to 75 in good health. In DNA form, the CDR3 reads TGTGCCAGCAGCAGAACCACGGGACAGGGAAACACCATATATTTT. This encodes CASSRTTGQGNTIYF.